These 32 T cell receptor beta chains originate from one sample sequenced in a study of regulatory T cells in long-lasting Graves disease. The authors built TCR beta libraries using iRepertoire HTBI primers and Arm-PCR of CDR3 regions. Using its own MiXCR run on the multiplex PCR reads, TCRdb lists one record per CDR3 protein. The sample contains 450,000 to 600,000 distinct CDR3 sequences, around 15% of which appear only once. The time point here: newly diagnosed GD, antithyroid drugs for less than 3 months. PBMC RNA was the source of the TCR library. The sample was also reused in another study, on T cells in Graves' hyperthyroidism and ophthalmopathy.

The sequences come from peripheral blood mononuclear cells (PBMCs), collected at new diagnosis, from a patient treated with antithyroid drugs. The receptors originated from a man between 35 and 55 years old with Graves disease.

The V and J genes are TRBV14 and TRBJ2-7; weak D call: TRBD2 (7 bases). Trimming took off 2 bases at V and 9 bases at J, with 8 bases between the two ends. CDR1 and CDR2 (germline): SGHDN, FVKESK. The CDR3 loop spans 11 amino acids. CDR3 in amino acids: CASSQRGGQYF. CDR3 coding DNA: TGTGCCAGCAGCCAAAGGGGGGGGCAGTACTTC.

This clonotype came up a few times. V usage is TRBV29-1 and J usage is TRBJ2-3; 7 bases are shared with TRBD2. CDR1 and CDR2 (germline): SQVTM, ANQGSEA. Trimming took 4 bases from V and 8 from J; bases not matched to a gene: 6. The CDR3 contains 12 residues. The DNA of the CDR3 is TGCAGCGTTGTACCGGGGGGTGTTACGCAGTATTTT. This sequence encodes CSVVPGGVTQYF.

The V gene is TRBV30, the J gene TRBJ2-3; possibly TRBD1 for D (5 bases). V was pared by 4 bases and J by 4 bases, with 15 bases between. This CDR3 comprises 14 residues. The V gene's germline CDR1 is GTSNPN and CDR2 SVGIG (reference sequence). CDR3 in amino acids: CAWKGITGADTQYF. The CDR3 DNA is TGTGCCTGGAAGGGAATCACAGGTGCAGATACGCAGTATTTT.

This clonotype showed up many times. The chain combines TRBV28 with TRBJ1-3; the D gene is possibly TRBD1 (6 bases). CDR3 size: 15 residues. Germline-derived CDR1 and CDR2 are MDHEN and SYDVKM. V lost 5 bases and J 7 bases, leaving 18 bases between the germline ends. The CDR3, as DNA: TGTGCCAGCAGTACCGGACAGCCGGGACGGAACACCATATATTTT. Translated, it gives CASSTGQPGRNTIYF.

The sample holds a few counts of this clonotype. This chain joins TRBV19 and TRBJ1-1; D is ambiguous. The V gene's germline CDR1 is LNHDA and CDR2 SQIVND (reference sequence). There are 13 residues in the CDR3. V was shortened by 6 bases and J by 1 base, with 9 bases between the two germline ends. For the CDR3, the DNA is TGTGCCAGTAGCCATAGGAGGAACACTGAAGCTTTCTTT. Its translation: CASSHRRNTEAFF.

This clonotype was seen repeatedly, ten times or more. J is TRBJ2-7 and V is TRBV5-5, with 8 bases that match TRBD1. The V segment lost 4 bases and the J segment 4 bases; nucleotides outside the gene matches: 16. Germline-derived CDR1 and CDR2 are SGHKS and YYEKEE (reference sequence). The CDR3 sequence is 17 residues long. CDR3 protein: CASSIRFIVQGVYEQYF. DNA of the CDR3: TGTGCCAGCAGCATTCGTTTTATTGTACAGGGGGTGTACGAGCAGTACTTC.

At least ten counts were recorded for this clonotype. The rearrangement links TRBV18 to TRBJ1-1; tentatively, D is TRBD1 (6 bases). V was trimmed by 8 bases and J by 1 base, leaving 11 bases between them. Germline values: CDR1 KGHSH, CDR2 LQKENI. This CDR3 spans 13 amino acids. The CDR3 DNA reads as TGTGCCAGCAGTCCACAGGGGAACACTGAAGCTTTCTTT. As protein: CASSPQGNTEAFF.

This clonotype was observed a handful of times. The rearrangement uses TRBV6-2 or TRBV6-3 and TRBJ2-7, with D maybe TRBD1 (5 bases). CDR3 length equals 15 residues. The V gene lost 2 bases and the J gene lost 1 base, with 12 bases spanning the gap. Germline assignment: CDR1 MNHEY and CDR2 SVGEGT. For the CDR3, the DNA is TGTGCCAGCAGTTACAGGGGTTCCGAGTCCTACGAGCAGTACTTC. It codes for CASSYRGSESYEQYF.

This clonotype was counted ten times or more. The chain has TRBV9 and TRBJ1-4, with a possible D match to TRBD1 (5 bases). V was pared by 3 bases and J by 8 bases, with 11 bases between. CDR3 length: 13 amino acids. The germline V gene encodes CDR1 SGDLS and CDR2 YYNGEE. The CDR3 sequence: CASSAGQFEKLFF. Here the CDR3 DNA reads TGTGCCAGCAGCGCCGGACAATTCGAAAAACTGTTTTTT.

This clonotype has only a few counts. The chain's CDR3 is CASSIGQFQETQYF. The CDR3 nucleotides are TGTGCCAGTAGTATCGGACAGTTCCAAGAGACCCAGTACTTC. The chain links TRBV19 to TRBJ2-5; TRBD1 might be the D (6 bases). Germline CDR1 is LNHDA and CDR2 is SQIVND (reference sequence). V lost 3 bases and J lost 1, with 9 bases in between. The CDR3 loop spans 14 amino acids. The full variable domain, rest sourced from reference TRBV19 and TRBJ2-5, is DGGITQSPKYLFRKEGQNVTLSCEQNLNHDAMYWYRQDPGQGLRLIYYSQIVNDFQKGDIAEGYSVSREKKESFPLTVTSAQKNPTAFYLCASSIGQFQETQYFGPGTRLLVL.

This clonotype was observed a handful of times. The chain recombines TRBV9 with TRBJ2-3; perhaps TRBD2 as D (7 bases). Germline lookup yields CDR1 SGDLS and CDR2 YYNGEE. V lost 3 bases and J 6 bases, leaving 20 bases between the germline ends. The CDR3 contains 16 residues. CDR3 sequence: CASSGRGGRPGDTQYF. In DNA form, the CDR3 reads TGTGCCAGCAGCGGAAGGGGGGGGCGGCCTGGGGATACGCAGTATTTT. The complete variable domain, with remaining parts taken from reference TRBV9 and TRBJ2-3, reads DSGVTQTPKHLITATGQRVTLRCSPRSGDLSVYWYQQSLDQGLQFLIQYYNGEERAKGNILERFSAQQFPDLHSELNLSSLELGDSALYFCASSGRGGRPGDTQYFGPGTRLTVL.

Comments on this clonotype: A clone one base away is much larger, so this may be a read error. V is TRBV6-9 and J is TRBJ2-6, with D possibly matching TRBD1 (5 bases). Germline CDR1 is MNHGY and CDR2 is SVAAGI. The CDR3 runs 17 residues. Here the CDR3 reads CASSYYLDRAGANVLAF. CDR3 sequence (DNA): TGTGCCAGCAGTTACTACCTCGATCGGGCTGGGGCCAACGTCCTGGCTTTC.

This rearrangement joins TRBV12-3 or TRBV12-4 to TRBJ2-1; 7 bases fit TRBD2. Unmatched junction bases numbered 6, after V lost 6 bases and J lost 7 bases. The CDR3 runs to 13 residues. The CDR3 DNA reads TGTGCCAGCAGCATCCGACTAGCTAATGAGCAGTTCTTC. This codes for CASSIRLANEQFF.

This clonotype was counted at least ten times. V and J are TRBV20-1 and TRBJ2-1, with 9 bases identical to TRBD2. The CDR3 spans 13 residues. V shed 2 bases and J 9 bases; nucleotides not matched to a gene: 5. Germline CDR1 is DFQATT and CDR2 is SNEGSKA (reference sequence). For the CDR3, the DNA is TGCAGTGCTAGATCGCGGGAGGGCGCTGAGCAGTTCTTC. This encodes CSARSREGAEQFF.

This clonotype was seen ten or more times. This chain links TRBV6-1 with TRBJ2-3; 8 bases align to TRBD1. The germline gives CDR1 MNHNS, CDR2 SASEGT. CDR3 length equals 15 residues. The junction had 4 bases not matched to a gene; V was cut back by 5 bases and J by 0 bases. The DNA for the CDR3 is TGTGCCAGCAGTCGACAGGGGTCTAGCACAGATACGCAGTATTTT. This sequence encodes CASSRQGSSTDTQYF.

The J gene is TRBJ1-4, the V gene TRBV12-3 or TRBV12-4, with 9 bases fitting TRBD1. The V gene end was trimmed by 5 bases and the J gene end by 6 bases; junction bases not matched to a gene: 10. The CDR3 loop spans 16 amino acids. CDR3 bases: TGTGCCAGCAGTCCTATGGGACAGGGATCTTATGAAAAACTGTTTTTT. Translating gives CASSPMGQGSYEKLFF.

In this sample, this clonotype turned up a few times. The chain uses TRBV6-2 or TRBV6-3 and TRBJ1-4; D unresolved. This CDR3 is built from 13 residues. Per the germline V gene, CDR1 is MNHEY and CDR2 is SVGEGT. The ends were cut back, 4 bases at V and 10 bases at J, with 13 bases in the middle. The CDR3 region is CASSLPGEGKLFF. The CDR3 nucleotides are TGTGCCAGCAGTTTACCGGGAGAAGGAAAACTGTTTTTT.

This clonotype came up a few times. The gene calls are TRBV20-1 and TRBJ2-7, with unresolved D. V lost 1 base, J lost 2 bases, and 12 bases lay in between. Germline CDR1 and CDR2: DFQATT and SNEGSKA (reference sequence). CDR3 length equals 14 residues. The CDR3 DNA sequence: TGCAGTGCTAGAGGGTACAAGGGAACCTACGAGCAGTACTTC. It yields the protein CSARGYKGTYEQYF.

This clonotype was counted at least ten times. This rearrangement joins TRBV20-1 to TRBJ2-3; TRBD2 matches 7 bases. CDR3 length: 14 residues. The J segment lost 2 bases and the V segment lost 5 bases, leaving 7 bases of the junction unmatched. Per the germline V gene, CDR1 is DFQATT and CDR2 is SNEGSKA (reference sequence). CDR3 sequence (DNA): TGCAGTGCTTCCCGGGACTACGACACAGATACGCAGTATTTT. This codes for CSASRDYDTDTQYF.

Turning to this clonotype: A much larger clone lies a single base off, so this may be a read error. The V gene is TRBV7-3, the J gene TRBJ2-5; the match to TRBD2 covers 8 bases. Losses at the gene ends were 8 bases for V and 3 bases for J; bases not matched to a gene: 5. The CDR3 sequence is 13 residues long. In germline, CDR1 is SGHTA, CDR2 FQGTGA. This chain's CDR3 is CASGQTSEETQYF. Here the CDR3 DNA reads TGTGCCAGCGGCCAGACTAGCGAAGAGACCCAGTACTTC.

This clonotype was recorded at least ten times. The chain recombines TRBV9 with TRBJ2-3, with TRBD1 matching 9 bases. Unmatched junction bases numbered 9, after V lost 2 bases and J lost 2 bases. Germline CDR1 reads SGDLS; CDR2 reads YYNGEE. There are 17 residues in the CDR3. DNA of the CDR3: TGTGCCAGCAGCGTTTTTGACAGGGGGAGACCCACAGATACGCAGTATTTT. It is translated as CASSVFDRGRPTDTQYF.

This clonotype was recorded only once. The CDR3: CASSTSILNEQFF. The CDR3, as DNA: TGTGCCAGTAGTACCTCGATTCTGAATGAGCAGTTCTTC. V usage is TRBV19 and J usage is TRBJ2-1, with D unresolved. Germline V CDR1 and CDR2: LNHDA, SQIVND (reference sequence). V was trimmed by 4 bases and J by 7 bases, leaving 11 bases between them. This CDR3 spans 13 amino acids.

To note about this clonotype: A much larger clonotype is one base distant, so this may be a read error. The rearrangement joins TRBV2 to TRBJ1-2; maybe TRBD1 (5 bases). Germline CDR1 and CDR2: SNHLY and FYNNEI. V gave up 6 bases and J gave up 4 bases, with 12 bases separating them. The CDR3 spans 13 residues. The CDR3 DNA follows: TGTGCCAGCAGGGGGGACGGGGTCTATGGCTACACCTTC. Translation: CASRGDGVYGYTF.

The chain is built from TRBV5-4 and TRBJ2-1, with D uncertain. The CDR3 is 15 residues long. The V end lost 4 bases, the J end lost 3 bases, and 14 bases lay between the germline ends. Per the germline V gene, CDR1 is SGHNT and CDR2 is YYREEE (reference sequence). The CDR3 DNA reads as TGTGCCAGCAGCGCACAAGGGCCGATCTACAATGAGCAGTTCTTC. Translating it yields CASSAQGPIYNEQFF.

This clonotype was counted many times. The chain is built from TRBV28 and TRBJ2-7; 8 nucleotides line up with TRBD1. With V trimmed by 7 bases and J by 3 bases, 8 bases remained unmatched. This CDR3 region has 14 residues. Per germline, CDR1 MDHEN and CDR2 SYDVKM. In DNA, the CDR3 is TGTGCCAGCACCAAACTAGGACAGGGCTACGAGCAGTACTTC. Protein: CASTKLGQGYEQYF.

This chain uses TRBV6-1 with TRBJ2-3; 7 nucleotides align to TRBD1. This CDR3 has 16 amino acids. The V gene end was trimmed by 4 bases and the J gene end by 1 base; junction bases not matched to a gene: 8. Germline V CDR1 and CDR2: MNHNS, SASEGT. CDR3 region: CASSGFRDRRTDTQYF. The CDR3 nucleotides are TGTGCCAGCAGTGGGTTCCGGGACAGACGCACAGATACGCAGTATTTT.

As for this clonotype: A single base separates this from a much larger clone, so it may be a read error. The V and J genes are TRBV5-1 and TRBJ2-3; a weak D match, TRBD2 (6 bases). Trimming took off 4 bases at V and 10 bases at J, with 19 bases between the two ends. The germline CDR1 and CDR2 sequences are SGHRS and YFSETQ. The CDR3 totals 14 residues. The CDR3 coding sequence is TGCGCCAGCAGCGTGGACATCAGGGAGGATGCGCAGTATTTT. The encoded protein is CASSVDIREDAQYF.

This clonotype was seen a few times. V is TRBV19 and J is TRBJ1-2; possibly TRBD1 for D (6 bases). V lost 9 bases to trimming and J lost 4 bases, with 12 bases between them. Germline V CDR1 and CDR2: LNHDA, SQIVND (reference sequence). The CDR3 length is 12 residues. The CDR3 here is CASRDISYGYTF. CDR3 nucleotides: TGTGCCAGCCGGGACATCTCCTATGGCTACACCTTC.

This clonotype occurred many times. The V gene is TRBV2, the J gene TRBJ2-1; TRBD2 might be the D (5 bases). The CDR3 loop spans 13 amino acids. Germline CDR1 SNHLY, CDR2 FYNNEI. The germline V and J ends were trimmed by 6 bases and 0 bases, with 6 bases remaining between them. The CDR3 loop is CASRGSSYNEQFF. The CDR3 nucleotides read TGTGCCAGCAGGGGGAGCTCCTACAATGAGCAGTTCTTC.

In regard to this clonotype: A read error may explain this, as a much larger clone is one base away. The rearrangement links TRBV5-8 to TRBJ1-2, with D possibly being TRBD1 (5 bases). CDR3 length equals 14 residues. CDR1 is SGHTS, CDR2 YDEGEE, per germline. Written as DNA, the CDR3 is TGTGCCAGCAGAAGACAGACAACTAACTATGGCCACACCTTC. It specifies CASRRQTTNYGHTF.

A remark on this clonotype: This may arise from a read error, as a much more abundant clone is one base away. The J gene is TRBJ2-1, the V gene TRBV27, with 9 bases identical to TRBD2. The J segment lost 13 bases and the V segment lost 7 bases, leaving 14 bases of the junction unmatched. Germline CDR1 is MNHEY and CDR2 is SMNVEV (reference sequence). There are 14 residues in the CDR3. CDR3 bases: TGTGCCAGCAAACCGGGACTAGCCACCAAGGCCCAGTTCTTC. Translation gives CASKPGLATKAQFF.

This clonotype was found many times. The chain employs TRBV2 and TRBJ1-5; D may be TRBD1 (6 bases). In germline, CDR1 is SNHLY, CDR2 FYNNEI. This CDR3 has 16 residues. Trimming removed 4 bases from V and 1 base from J, with 14 bases in between. CDR3 sequence: CASSVTHRVSNQPQHF. CDR3 coding DNA: TGTGCCAGCAGTGTAACCCACAGGGTGAGCAATCAGCCCCAGCATTTT.